The present TCR beta chain was sequenced within a study of T cells in Graves' hyperthyroidism and ophthalmopathy. On the study more broadly: Prior to any treatment, at the point of initial diagnosis, peripheral blood was collected.

Germline V gene data show CDR1 as SGHDN and CDR2 as FVKESK. V was clipped by 4 bases and J by 8 bases, with 14 bases between them. The CDR3 is made up of 13 amino acids. As concerns this clonotype: Its antigen remains unknown.

TCR beta CDR3 regions were amplified from RNA transcripts. HTBI primers were the set used in a first-round RT-PCR of the TCR CDR3. From the multiplex PCR reads, TCRdb called clonotypes with MiXCR, one entry per CDR3 protein. The sample consists of about 300,000 distinct CDR3 sequences, roughly 20% of them appearing once. Findings and limits, study-wide: Clonotypes that were expanded in thyroid above 0.001 mostly appeared in blood too. From stable hyperthyroidism, ophthalmopathy was set apart by a 13 V-J model.

Disease lasting under 3 months, a NOSPECS grade of at least 4, and a Clinical Activity Score of at least 3 were features of the ophthalmopathy patients. The V and J genes are TRBV14 and TRBJ1-2; tentatively, D is TRBD1 (6 bases). The source material was blood. This clonotype originated in a man in his fifties or sixties with Graves' ophthalmopathy. The CDR3 DNA is TGTGCCAGCAGCCGGGCGGGGGCAGGAGGCTACACCTTC. As protein: CASSRAGAGGYTF. Based on the CDR3 plus reference TRBV14 and TRBJ1-2, the full variable domain is EAGVTQFPSHSVIEKGQTVTLRCDPISGHDNLYWYRRVMGKEIKFLLHFVKESKQDESGMPNNRFLAERTGGTYSTLKVQPAELEDSGVYFCASSRAGAGGYTFGSGTRLTVV.